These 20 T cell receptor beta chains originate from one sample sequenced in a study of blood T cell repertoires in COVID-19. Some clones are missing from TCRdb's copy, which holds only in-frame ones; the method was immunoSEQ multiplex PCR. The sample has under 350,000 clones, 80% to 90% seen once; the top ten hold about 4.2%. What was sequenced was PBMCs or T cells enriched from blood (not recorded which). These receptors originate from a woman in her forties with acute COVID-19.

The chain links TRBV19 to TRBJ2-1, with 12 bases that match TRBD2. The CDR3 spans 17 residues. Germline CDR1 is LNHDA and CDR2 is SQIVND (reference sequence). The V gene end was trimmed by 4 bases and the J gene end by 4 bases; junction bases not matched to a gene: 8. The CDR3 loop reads CASSTRPSGGGYNEQFF. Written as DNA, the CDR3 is TGTGCCAGTAGTACGCGCCCTAGCGGGGGGGGTTACAATGAGCAGTTCTTC.

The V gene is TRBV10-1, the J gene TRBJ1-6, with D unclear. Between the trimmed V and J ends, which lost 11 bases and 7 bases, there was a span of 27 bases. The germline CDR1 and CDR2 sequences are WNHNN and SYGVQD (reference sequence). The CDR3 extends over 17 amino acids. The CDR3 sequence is CAATGETRRFMNSPLHF. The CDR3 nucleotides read TGCGCCGCCACCGGAGAAACTCGACGATTTATGAATTCACCCCTCCACTTT.

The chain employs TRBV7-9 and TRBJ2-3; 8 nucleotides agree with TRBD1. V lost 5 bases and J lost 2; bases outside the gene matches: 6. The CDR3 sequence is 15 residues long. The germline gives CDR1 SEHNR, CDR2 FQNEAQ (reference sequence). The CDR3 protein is CASSPGQGDTDTQYF. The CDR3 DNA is TGTGCCAGCAGCCCAGGACAGGGTGACACAGATACGCAGTATTTT.

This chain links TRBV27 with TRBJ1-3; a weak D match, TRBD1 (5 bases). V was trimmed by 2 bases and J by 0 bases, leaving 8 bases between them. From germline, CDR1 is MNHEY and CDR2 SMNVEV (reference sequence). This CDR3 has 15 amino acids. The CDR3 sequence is CASSLRGSSGNTIYF. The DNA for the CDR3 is TGTGCCAGCAGTTTAAGGGGTTCCTCTGGAAACACCATATATTTT.

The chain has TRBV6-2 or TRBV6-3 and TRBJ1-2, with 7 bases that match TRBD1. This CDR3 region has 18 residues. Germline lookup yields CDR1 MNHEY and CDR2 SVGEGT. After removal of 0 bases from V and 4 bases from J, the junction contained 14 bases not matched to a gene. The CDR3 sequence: CASSYSSTGTRGSYGYTF. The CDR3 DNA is TGTGCCAGCAGTTACTCGTCGACAGGGACTCGGGGGAGCTATGGCTACACCTTC.

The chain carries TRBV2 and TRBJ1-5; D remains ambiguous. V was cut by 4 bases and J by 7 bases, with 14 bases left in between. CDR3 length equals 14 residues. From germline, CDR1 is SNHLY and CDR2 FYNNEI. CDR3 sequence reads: CASSAERRRQPQHF. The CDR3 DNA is TGTGCCAGCAGTGCGGAACGGAGGCGCCAGCCCCAGCATTTT.

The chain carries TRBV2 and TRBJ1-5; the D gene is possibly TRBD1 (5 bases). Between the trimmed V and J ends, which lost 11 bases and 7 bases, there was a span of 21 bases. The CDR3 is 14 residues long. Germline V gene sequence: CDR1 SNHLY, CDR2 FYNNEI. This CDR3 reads CACRTQGTVQPQHF. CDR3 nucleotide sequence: TGTGCCTGCCGAACTCAGGGTACAGTCCAGCCCCAGCATTTT.

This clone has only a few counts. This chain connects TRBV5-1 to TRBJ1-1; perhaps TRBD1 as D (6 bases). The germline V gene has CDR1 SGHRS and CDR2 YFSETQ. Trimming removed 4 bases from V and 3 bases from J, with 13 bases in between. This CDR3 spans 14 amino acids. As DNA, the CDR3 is TGCGCCAGCAGCAAAGGGGGGGTGGACACTGAAGCTTTCTTT. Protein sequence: CASSKGGVDTEAFF.

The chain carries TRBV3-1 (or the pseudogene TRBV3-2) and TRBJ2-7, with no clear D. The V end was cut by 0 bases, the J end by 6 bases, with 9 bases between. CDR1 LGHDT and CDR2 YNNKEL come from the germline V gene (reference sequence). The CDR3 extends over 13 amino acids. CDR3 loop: CASSQDLRTEQYF. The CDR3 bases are TGTGCCAGCAGCCAAGATTTGAGAACCGAGCAGTACTTC.

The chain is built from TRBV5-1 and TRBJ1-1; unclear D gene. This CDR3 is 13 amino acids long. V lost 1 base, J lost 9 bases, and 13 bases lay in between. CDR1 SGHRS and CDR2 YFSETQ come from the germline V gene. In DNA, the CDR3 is TGCGCCAGCAGCTTGTCAGGTTATTCTCAAGCTTTCTTT. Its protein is CASSLSGYSQAFF.

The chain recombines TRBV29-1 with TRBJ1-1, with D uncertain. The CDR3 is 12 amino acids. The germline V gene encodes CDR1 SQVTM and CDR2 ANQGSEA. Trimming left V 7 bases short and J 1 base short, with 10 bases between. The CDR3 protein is CSAKHQNTEAFF. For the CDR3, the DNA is TGCAGCGCAAAACACCAGAACACTGAAGCTTTCTTT.

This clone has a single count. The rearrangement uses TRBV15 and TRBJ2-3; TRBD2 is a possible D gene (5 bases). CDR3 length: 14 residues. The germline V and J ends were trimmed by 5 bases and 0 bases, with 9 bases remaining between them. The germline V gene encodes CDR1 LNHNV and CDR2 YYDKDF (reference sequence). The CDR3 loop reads CATSPWTSTDTQYF. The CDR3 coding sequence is TGTGCCACCAGCCCATGGACTAGCACAGATACGCAGTATTTT.

The CDR3 loop is CAISGGQGRNQPQHF. Written as DNA, the CDR3 is TGTGCCATCAGTGGTGGACAGGGGCGTAATCAGCCCCAGCATTTT. V gene TRBV10-3 combines with J gene TRBJ1-5, with 9 nucleotides matching TRBD1. Germline loops: CDR1 ENHRY, CDR2 SYGVKD. Unmatched junction bases numbered 5, after V lost 4 bases and J lost 4 bases. The CDR3 loop spans 15 amino acids.

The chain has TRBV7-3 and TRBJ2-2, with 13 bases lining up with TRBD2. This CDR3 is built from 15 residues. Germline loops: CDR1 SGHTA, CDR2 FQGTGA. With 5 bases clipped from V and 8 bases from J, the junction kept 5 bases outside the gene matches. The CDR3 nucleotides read TGTGCCAGCAGCCGGACTAGCGGGGGTCCTGGGGAGCTGTTTTTT. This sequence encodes CASSRTSGGPGELFF.

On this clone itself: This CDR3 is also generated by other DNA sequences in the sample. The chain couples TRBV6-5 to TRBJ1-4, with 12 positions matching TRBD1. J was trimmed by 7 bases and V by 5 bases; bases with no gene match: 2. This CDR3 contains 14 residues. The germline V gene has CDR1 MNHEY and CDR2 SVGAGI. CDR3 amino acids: CASSRDRGREKLFF. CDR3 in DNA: TGTGCCAGCAGTCGGGACAGGGGGCGTGAAAAACTGTTTTTT.

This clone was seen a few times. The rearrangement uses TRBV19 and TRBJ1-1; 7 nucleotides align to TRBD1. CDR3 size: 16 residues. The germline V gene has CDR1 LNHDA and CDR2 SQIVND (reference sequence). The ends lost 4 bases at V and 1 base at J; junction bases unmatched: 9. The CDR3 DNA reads TGTGCCAGTAGTACTCCCCAGGGGGGCCCGAACACTGAAGCTTTCTTT. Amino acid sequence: CASSTPQGGPNTEAFF.

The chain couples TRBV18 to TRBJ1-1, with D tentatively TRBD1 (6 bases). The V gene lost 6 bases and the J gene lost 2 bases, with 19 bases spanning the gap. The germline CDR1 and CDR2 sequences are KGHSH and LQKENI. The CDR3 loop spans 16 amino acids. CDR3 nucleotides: TGTGCCAGCTCCCCAGGCAGCGGGGGCCGAAACACTGAAGCTTTCTTT. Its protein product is CASSPGSGGRNTEAFF.

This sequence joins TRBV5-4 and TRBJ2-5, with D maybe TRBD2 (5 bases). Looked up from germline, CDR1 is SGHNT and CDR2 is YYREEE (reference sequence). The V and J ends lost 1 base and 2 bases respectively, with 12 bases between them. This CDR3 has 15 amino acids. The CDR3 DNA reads TGTGCCAGCAGCTTGCGAAATAGCGCTCAAGAGACCCAGTACTTC. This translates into CASSLRNSAQETQYF. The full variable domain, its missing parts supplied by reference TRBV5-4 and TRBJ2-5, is ETGVTQSPTHLIKTRGQQVTLRCSSQSGHNTVSWYQQALGQGPQFIFQYYREEENGRGNFPPRFSGLQFPNYSSELNVNALELDDSALYLCASSLRNSAQETQYFGPGTRLLVL.

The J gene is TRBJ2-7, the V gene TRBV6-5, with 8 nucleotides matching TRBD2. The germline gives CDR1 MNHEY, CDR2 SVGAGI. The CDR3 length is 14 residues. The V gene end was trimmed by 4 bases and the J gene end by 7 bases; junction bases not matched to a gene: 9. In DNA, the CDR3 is TGTGCCAGCAGTTTTACAGCGGGAGTTGATGAGCAGTACTTC. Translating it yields CASSFTAGVDEQYF.

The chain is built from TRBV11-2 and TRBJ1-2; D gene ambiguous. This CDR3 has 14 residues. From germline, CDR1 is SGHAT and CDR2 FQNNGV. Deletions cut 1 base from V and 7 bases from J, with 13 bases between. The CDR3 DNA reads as TGTGCCAGCAGCTTAGCCGGGGATTCGAGTGGCTACACCTTC. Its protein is CASSLAGDSSGYTF.